This TCR beta chain originates from a study of T cell responses to AZD1222 COVID-19 vaccine. About the study: Second-dose intervals of approximately 4 or approximately 12 weeks were pooled. Study-wide findings and caveats: White British people made up most donors, females outnumbered males, and clonal diversity was possibly underestimated.

Germline values: CDR1 SGHVS, CDR2 FNYEAQ. After removal of 4 bases from V and 0 bases from J, the junction contained 6 bases not matched to a gene. The CDR3 runs 16 residues. Turning to this clone: Its antigen remains unidentified.

Sequenced by immunoSEQ multiplex PCR; TCRdb stores in-frame clones only, minus some. The repertoire holds 80,000 to 95,000 clones, about nine tenths seen once, with roughly 5.6% in the top ten. This clonotype was obtained from an adult in good health. The starting material was peripheral blood, obtained on day 0 of AZD1222 vaccination. V usage is TRBV7-6 and J usage is TRBJ2-1; 7 positions agree with TRBD1. The CDR3 DNA reads as TGTGCCAGCAGCTCAGGACCAGGGGGCTCCTACAATGAGCAGTTCTTC. It is translated as CASSSGPGGSYNEQFF.